A single sample is the source of the 24 T cell receptor beta chains below, sequenced in a study of response to subunit inactivated influenza vaccine. TCRdb used MiXCR to reprocess the RT-PCR reads, holding one entry per CDR3 protein. The sample includes approximately 500,000 distinct CDR3 sequences, around 15% of them seen just once. The source material was PBMCs from blood, sampled roughly 12 days after vaccination. The receptor set was obtained from a man aged 45-65 years who received an inactivated influenza vaccine.

This clonotype turned up a few times. The rearrangement links TRBV5-1 to TRBJ2-7, with 11 bases aligning to TRBD2. The CDR3 runs to 12 residues. Germline V gives CDR1 SGHRS, CDR2 YFSETQ. V lost 7 bases, J lost 5 bases, and 2 bases stayed unmatched. The CDR3 DNA reads TGCGCCAGCGCGGGACTAGCGGACGAGCAGTACTTC. It encodes CASAGLADEQYF.

This clonotype was counted at least ten times. A junction end diverges from the germline sequence, so it may reflect a read error. CDR3 loop: CYSGLAGVGGKNIQYF. The CDR3 DNA reads TGCTACTCGGGACTAGCGGGAGTGGGAGGGAAAAACATTCAGTACTTC. The chain joins TRBV7-3 to TRBJ2-4; 14 positions agree with TRBD2. Germline lookup yields CDR1 SGHTA and CDR2 FQGTGA. The CDR3 is made up of 16 amino acids.

V and J are TRBV5-1 and TRBJ2-1; D not certain. Germline V gene lookup returns CDR1 SGHRS and CDR2 YFSETQ. V lost 0 bases and J 0 bases, leaving 7 bases between the germline ends. The CDR3 sequence is 15 residues long. As DNA, the CDR3 is TGCGCCAGCAGCTTGGATATTAGCTCCTACAATGAGCAGTTCTTC. It translates to CASSLDISSYNEQFF. The full variable domain, its missing parts supplied by reference TRBV5-1 and TRBJ2-1, is KAGVTQTPRYLIKTRGQQVTLSCSPISGHRSVSWYQQTPGQGLQFLFEYFSETQRNKGNFPGRFSGRQFSNSRSEMNVSTLELGDSALYLCASSLDISSYNEQFFGPGTRLTVL.

The rearrangement uses TRBV28 and TRBJ2-7, with D maybe TRBD2 (5 bases). Germline lookup yields CDR1 MDHEN and CDR2 SYDVKM. The V gene lost 3 bases and the J gene lost 0 bases, with 18 bases spanning the gap. The CDR3 contains 17 residues. CDR3 in DNA: TGTGCCAGCAGTTTTCGCCCTTCGGGGTTTAGCTCCTACGAGCAGTACTTC. Its translation: CASSFRPSGFSSYEQYF.

This clonotype was observed a handful of times. The chain links TRBV12-3 or TRBV12-4 to TRBJ2-1; the D gene could be TRBD1 or TRBD2 (5 bases each). The V and J ends lost 3 bases and 12 bases respectively, with 21 bases between them. This CDR3 is 15 amino acids long. CDR3 bases: TGTGCCAGCAGTTTGGGGGTTTCTAGCCCCATAGGGCAGTTCTTC. Translation gives CASSLGVSSPIGQFF.

This clonotype has more than one count but fewer than ten. CDR3 sequence: CASSWGSLNTEAFF. The DNA of the CDR3 is TGTGCCAGCAGCTGGGGGTCACTGAACACTGAAGCTTTCTTT. The gene calls are TRBV7-2 and TRBJ1-1; D is possibly TRBD1 (5 bases). In germline, CDR1 is SGHTA, CDR2 FQGNSA. This CDR3 comprises 14 residues. Trimming pared 4 bases from V and 0 bases from J, leaving 9 bases between.

The V gene is TRBV7-6, the J gene TRBJ1-6; 9 bases map to TRBD1. The CDR3 totals 15 residues. Germline loops: CDR1 SGHVS, CDR2 FNYEAQ. Unmatched junction bases numbered 3, after V lost 5 bases and J lost 4 bases. CDR3 bases: TGTGCCAGCAGCGTCGGACAGGGGTATAATTCACCCCTCCACTTT. Amino acid sequence: CASSVGQGYNSPLHF.

The sample holds many counts of this clonotype. The chain combines TRBV12-3 or TRBV12-4 with TRBJ1-3; tentatively, D is TRBD1 (5 bases). V lost 7 bases, J lost 4 bases, and 14 bases lay in between. The CDR3 totals 14 residues. CDR3 sequence: CASKGRKDGNTIYF. The CDR3 coding sequence is TGTGCCAGCAAGGGGAGGAAGGACGGAAACACCATATATTTT.

This clonotype has just a few counts. The chain couples TRBV7-2 to TRBJ2-7, with 11 bases fitting TRBD2. This CDR3 is 16 amino acids long. Per the germline V gene, CDR1 is SGHTA and CDR2 is FQGNSA. With 5 bases clipped from V and 5 bases from J, the junction kept 11 bases outside the gene matches. The CDR3 sequence: CASSPDSGRAGHEQYF. The CDR3, as DNA: TGTGCCAGCAGCCCGGATAGCGGGAGGGCCGGCCACGAGCAGTACTTC. The whole variable domain, filled in from reference TRBV7-2 and TRBJ2-7, reads GAGVSQSPSNKVTEKGKDVELRCDPISGHTALYWYRQSLGQGLEFLIYFQGNSAPDKSGLPSDRFSAERTGGSVSTLTIQRTQQEDSAVYLCASSPDSGRAGHEQYFGPGTRLTVT.

The chain couples TRBV27 to TRBJ2-7; the match to TRBD1 covers 10 bases. CDR1 is MNHEY, CDR2 SMNVEV, per germline (reference sequence). This CDR3 spans 16 amino acids. V lost 2 bases, J lost 5 bases, and 9 bases stayed unmatched. In nucleotides, the CDR3 is TGTGCCAGCAGTTTAAGCTCGGGACAGGGGTCCCACGAGCAGTACTTC. Protein: CASSLSSGQGSHEQYF.

J is TRBJ2-1 and V is TRBV5-1, with 10 positions matching TRBD2. The J segment lost 2 bases and the V segment lost 3 bases, leaving 20 bases of the junction unmatched. CDR1 is SGHRS and CDR2 is YFSETQ in the germline V gene. This CDR3 has 21 amino acids. CDR3 sequence: CASSSEPGQRTSGFAYNEQFF. Written as DNA, the CDR3 is TGCGCCAGCAGCTCGGAACCGGGACAGAGGACTAGCGGATTCGCCTACAATGAGCAGTTCTTC.

This rearrangement joins TRBV20-1 to TRBJ2-7, with 9 positions matching TRBD2. Trimming cost V 6 bases and J 3 bases; bases outside gene matches: 3. Germline CDR1 is DFQATT and CDR2 is SNEGSKA (reference sequence). The CDR3 contains 12 residues. CDR3 sequence reads: CSAPTSGYEQYF. CDR3 DNA: TGCAGTGCCCCGACTAGCGGCTACGAGCAGTACTTC.

This clonotype was observed at least ten times. The rearrangement links TRBV5-1 to TRBJ2-3; a weak D match, TRBD1 (7 bases). The CDR3 extends over 15 amino acids. The V and J ends lost 4 bases and 2 bases respectively, with 14 bases between them. CDR1 and CDR2 from the germline V gene are SGHRS and YFSETQ. CDR3 bases: TGCGCCAGCAGCAACGACAGGGACTTCACAGATACGCAGTATTTT. Protein: CASSNDRDFTDTQYF.

The V call is TRBV20-1, the J call TRBJ2-2; no clear D. The V gene lost 0 bases and the J gene lost 3 bases, with 8 bases spanning the gap. Germline loops: CDR1 DFQATT, CDR2 SNEGSKA (reference sequence). The CDR3 has 14 amino acids. The CDR3 DNA follows: TGCAGTGCTAGAGATACTGTCGACACCGGGGAGCTGTTTTTT. Protein: CSARDTVDTGELFF.

In its sample, this clonotype was seen many times. The rearrangement links TRBV5-1 to TRBJ1-5; TRBD1 aligns across 7 bases. Germline V gene lookup returns CDR1 SGHRS and CDR2 YFSETQ. Losses at the gene ends were 5 bases for V and 6 bases for J; bases not matched to a gene: 5. CDR3 length: 13 amino acids. The CDR3 loop is CASRTGDSQPQHF. The DNA for the CDR3 is TGCGCCAGCAGAACAGGGGATAGTCAGCCCCAGCATTTT. Full variable domain (outside the CDR3, taken from reference TRBV5-1 and TRBJ1-5): KAGVTQTPRYLIKTRGQQVTLSCSPISGHRSVSWYQQTPGQGLQFLFEYFSETQRNKGNFPGRFSGRQFSNSRSEMNVSTLELGDSALYLCASRTGDSQPQHFGDGTRLSIL.

This clonotype was seen many times. The chain links TRBV5-6 to TRBJ2-2, with D unclear. V lost 2 bases to trimming and J lost 4 bases, with 9 bases between them. The length of the CDR3 is 14 residues. Germline V CDR1 and CDR2: SGHDT, YYEEEE. The CDR3 nucleotides read TGTGCCAGCAGCTTTGGCTCAACCACCGGGGAGCTGTTTTTT. Translating it yields CASSFGSTTGELFF.

V gene TRBV6-1 combines with J gene TRBJ1-1; possibly TRBD1 for D (6 bases). Germline loops: CDR1 MNHNS, CDR2 SASEGT. The CDR3 is 14 residues long. V lost 6 bases to trimming and J lost 2 bases, with 13 bases between them. CDR3 residues: CASRTVDSNTEAFF. Here the CDR3 DNA reads TGTGCCAGCAGGACCGTGGACAGCAACACTGAAGCTTTCTTT.

The chain combines TRBV15 with TRBJ2-5, with D unresolved. The CDR3 has 19 residues. Trimming took 0 bases from V and 2 from J, leaving 22 bases between them. The germline V gene has CDR1 LNHNV and CDR2 YYDKDF (reference sequence). In DNA form, the CDR3 reads TGTGCCACCAGCAGAGATTTCGCTAGTGGTTGGAGTGAACAAGAGACCCAGTACTTC. It yields the protein CATSRDFASGWSEQETQYF.

This clonotype was counted many times. The chain uses TRBV25-1 and TRBJ2-7, with 10 bases fitting TRBD1. Germline lookup yields CDR1 MGHDK and CDR2 SYGVNS. The CDR3 sequence is 14 residues long. V gave up 9 bases and J gave up 3 bases; unmatched junction bases: 8. CDR3 coding DNA: TGTGCCAGTAGTTCCGGGACAGGGGACTACGAGCAGTACTTC. Amino acids: CASSSGTGDYEQYF.

This chain connects TRBV27 to TRBJ2-5; either TRBD1 or TRBD2 may fit D (5 bases each). The germline V and J ends were trimmed by 3 bases and 3 bases, with 14 bases remaining between them. The CDR3 is 15 residues long. Germline lookup yields CDR1 MNHEY and CDR2 SMNVEV (reference sequence). The CDR3 spells CASSFLRGGKETQYF. CDR3 sequence (DNA): TGTGCCAGCAGTTTCCTGAGGGGTGGGAAAGAGACCCAGTACTTC.

The rearrangement joins TRBV10-3 to TRBJ2-2, with D possibly TRBD1 on 5 matching bases. Germline loops: CDR1 ENHRY, CDR2 SYGVKD. CDR3 size: 15 residues. V lost 3 bases and J 6 bases, leaving 14 bases between the germline ends. The CDR3 sequence is CAISESRGRAGELFF. DNA for the CDR3: TGTGCCATCAGTGAAAGTAGGGGTCGCGCCGGGGAGCTGTTTTTT.

This clonotype turned up a few times. The CDR3 loop is CASRPWAGGTDTQYF. The CDR3, as DNA: TGTGCCAGCAGGCCATGGGCGGGGGGCACAGATACGCAGTATTTT. The rearrangement links TRBV7-8 to TRBJ2-3; 7 nucleotides align to TRBD2. V lost 6 bases, J lost 1 base, and 7 bases stayed unmatched. Germline-derived CDR1 and CDR2 are SGHVS and FQNEAQ. The CDR3 runs 15 residues.

This clonotype was seen a handful of times. V and J are TRBV9 and TRBJ1-5; weak D call: TRBD1 (6 bases). Germline loops: CDR1 SGDLS, CDR2 YYNGEE. V lost 3 bases and J 4 bases, leaving 11 bases between the germline ends. This CDR3 spans 14 amino acids. The DNA of the CDR3 is TGTGCCAGCAGCGAGGGGGGTCCAAATCAGCCCCAGCATTTT. Its protein product is CASSEGGPNQPQHF.

This clonotype showed up just a few times. This chain joins TRBV12-3 or TRBV12-4 and TRBJ2-2; D perhaps matches TRBD1 (6 bases). Trimming pared 3 bases from V and 3 bases from J, leaving 11 bases between. The CDR3 covers 15 residues. CDR3 in DNA: TGTGCCAGCAGTTTTGGACAGAGAGACACCGGGGAGCTGTTTTTT. Encoded protein: CASSFGQRDTGELFF.